This TCR beta chain stems from a study of beta chain bispecific antibodies for T cell cancers. The wider study: Sequenced cells survived coculture with leukemia lines plus bispecific antibodies. Surface TRBV12 (TRBV12-3) was on Jurkat, TRBV5-5 on HPB-ALL.

The table lists this clonotype with many counts. The antigen is undetermined. Clonotype quantities came from unique molecular identifier barcode counts. TCRdb re-called the 5' RACE reads with MiXCR, one entry per CDR3 protein. Of 20,000 or so distinct CDR3 sequences listed, under 3% are singletons. CDR1 is KGHSH and CDR2 is LQKENI in the germline V gene. There are 16 residues in the CDR3. V was pared by 2 bases and J by 4 bases, with 8 bases of the junction left unmatched. General observations from the study: In these mixed samples, most targeted TRBV reads derived from the leukemia cell line.

Expansion lasted around 3 days, with either anti-CD3 antibody OKT3 or CD3/CD28 beads. Bispecific antibody was added to about 50,000 normal T cells and about 50,000 target cells. Material for sequencing was healthy donor T cells cultured with leukemia cells. The source is a human donor in good health. Some clones in this sample may be carry-over from other donors' samples. This chain connects TRBV18 to TRBJ2-3; 8 bases fit TRBD2. CDR3 in DNA: TGTGCCAGCTCACCAAGGATAAGGACTAGCTCAGATACGCAGTATTTT. This encodes CASSPRIRTSSDTQYF.